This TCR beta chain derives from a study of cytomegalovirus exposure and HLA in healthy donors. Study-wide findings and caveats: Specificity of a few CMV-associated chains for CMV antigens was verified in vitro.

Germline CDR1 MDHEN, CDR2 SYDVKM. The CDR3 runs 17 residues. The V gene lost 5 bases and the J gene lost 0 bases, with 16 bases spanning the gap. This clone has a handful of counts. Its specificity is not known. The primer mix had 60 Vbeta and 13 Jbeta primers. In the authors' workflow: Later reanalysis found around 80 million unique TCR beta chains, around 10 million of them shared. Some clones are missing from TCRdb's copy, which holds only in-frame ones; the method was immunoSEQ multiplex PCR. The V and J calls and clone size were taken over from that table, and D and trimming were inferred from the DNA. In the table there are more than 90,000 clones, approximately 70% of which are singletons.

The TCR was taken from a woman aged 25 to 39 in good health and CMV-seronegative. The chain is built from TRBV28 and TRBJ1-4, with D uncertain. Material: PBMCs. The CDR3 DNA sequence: TGTGCCAGCAGTCTGGAGGGCATCTCTGCAACTAATGAAAAACTGTTTTTT. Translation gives CASSLEGISATNEKLFF.